This T cell receptor (beta chain) was observed in a study of blood T cell repertoires in COVID-19. Data came from immunoSEQ multiplex PCR; TCRdb stores just in-frame clones and leaves some out. The data contain 29,000 or so clones, roughly 90% of them singletons. Trimming cost V 2 bases and J 7 bases; bases outside gene matches: 10. Per the germline V gene, CDR1 is KGHSH and CDR2 is LQKENI. The CDR3 contains 16 residues. Sequenced sample: peripheral blood. This sequence originates from a human donor in a cohort sampled during active COVID-19. The rearrangement uses TRBV18 and TRBJ2-5, with TRBD2 matching 10 bases. This chain's CDR3 is CASSPGGSGGEVTQYF. The DNA for the CDR3 is TGTGCCAGCTCACCAGGAGGAAGCGGGGGGGAAGTGACCCAGTACTTC.